Below, one T cell receptor (beta chain) is given with its context. Its cognate antigen is unknown. This entry comes from a study of OX40 agonist ivuxolimab in advanced cancers. Study as a whole: Clinicians treated patients with ivuxolimab, an agonistic anti-OX40 (CD134) antibody.

The data were produced by immunoSEQ multiplex PCR, yet TCRdb's version contains in-frame clones alone and is incomplete. The table shows fewer than 25,000 clones, with more than 80% occurring only once. Overall study results and limits: The antigens recognized by the expanded peripheral T cells, that is their antigen specificity, were not determined. Among the lowest peripheral clonal expansion occurred in 0.1-3.0 mg/kg partial responders. Fewer expanded clones were found on average in CD4+ than in CD8+ T cells.

Here the sequenced sample was CD4+ or CD8+ T cells sorted from blood, taken in a trial of the OX40 agonist ivuxolimab. The source is an adult with an advanced solid tumor such as melanoma, head and neck, liver or kidney cancer.

The CDR3 nucleotides read TGTGCCAGCCGTCCAGGGGATTCACCCCTCCACTTT. Protein: CASRPGDSPLHF. The chain uses TRBV2 and TRBJ1-6; D is perhaps TRBD1 (6 bases). Trimming removed 8 bases from V and 8 bases from J, with 10 bases in between. Germline assignment: CDR1 SNHLY and CDR2 FYNNEI. The CDR3 is 12 residues long.